This TCR beta chain was profiled in a study of shared clonotypes between healthy human individuals. The CDR3 runs to 14 residues. Trimming left V 2 bases short and J 0 bases short, with 7 bases between. The germline gives CDR1 MNHEY, CDR2 SVGAGI. Naive CD8 cells lacked CD45RO and underwent positive selection for CCR7, leaving out terminally differentiated effector memory CD45RA+ cells. The authors loaded roughly 200 ng DNA, roughly 27,000 T cell genomes, into sorted-subset replicate PCRs. Data came from immunoSEQ multiplex PCR; TCRdb stores just in-frame clones and leaves some out. The data show 1.5 million to 2.5 million clones, around 96% seen once.

V gene TRBV6-5 combines with J gene TRBJ2-5; D is unclear. The sequenced material came from naive CD8+ T cells sorted from blood. The source is a man aged 18 to 29 in good health. The CDR3 DNA sequence: TGTGCCAGCAGTTACAGGTCGTACCAAGAGACCCAGTACTTC. Translating gives CASSYRSYQETQYF.